Presented here are 20 T cell receptor beta chains from one specimen sequenced in a study of control samples from healthy donors and cancer patients. This table comes from immunoSEQ multiplex PCR, and its TCRdb copy is limited to in-frame clones, with some not included. This table has about 76,000 clones, about 89% appearing once. The sample was PBMCs. The receptors come from a woman aged 50 to 60 with colorectal cancer.

The J gene is TRBJ2-3, the V gene TRBV25-1; D is unresolved. V shed 6 bases and J shed 1 base, with 8 bases lying between them. The length of the CDR3 is 13 residues. The germline V gene has CDR1 MGHDK and CDR2 SYGVNS. CDR3 protein: CASSQSGTDTQYF. CDR3 in DNA: TGTGCCAGCAGCCAAAGTGGCACAGATACGCAGTATTTT.

The chain is built from TRBV5-5 and TRBJ1-2; 8 bases line up with TRBD1. CDR1 is SGHKS and CDR2 is YYEKEE in the germline V gene (reference sequence). V shed 0 bases, J shed 8 bases, and the junction held 9 bases outside the gene matches. The CDR3 is made up of 15 amino acids. CDR3 protein: CASSLVSGGVYGYTF. The DNA of the CDR3 is TGTGCCAGCAGCTTGGTGTCAGGGGGCGTGTACGGCTACACCTTC.

CDR3 in DNA: TGTGCCAGCAGCCTCAATTCGGGGGTAGCCAAAAACATTCAGTACTTC. It codes for CASSLNSGVAKNIQYF. The chain combines TRBV11-3 with TRBJ2-4; D possibly corresponds to TRBD2 (6 bases). Trimming pared 5 bases from V and 0 bases from J, leaving 14 bases between. In germline, CDR1 is SGHNT, CDR2 YENEEA. The CDR3 covers 16 residues. Combining the CDR3 with reference TRBV11-3 and TRBJ2-4 gives the whole variable domain EAGVVQSPRYKIIEKKQPVAFWCNPISGHNTLYWYLQNLGQGPELLIRYENEEAVDDSQLPKDRFSAERLKGVDSTLKIQPAELGDSAVYLCASSLNSGVAKNIQYFGAGTRLSVL.

The chain uses TRBV19 and TRBJ2-3; TRBD2 matches at 8 bases. Germline CDR1 is LNHDA and CDR2 is SQIVND (reference sequence). This CDR3 is built from 15 residues. V dropped 3 bases and J dropped 4; count of bases not matched to a gene: 6. The CDR3 loop reads CASSMIAGLPDTQYF. CDR3 sequence (DNA): TGTGCCAGTAGTATGATAGCGGGGCTTCCAGATACGCAGTATTTT.

J is TRBJ2-1 and V is TRBV19; perhaps D is TRBD1 or TRBD2 (5 bases each). The CDR3 consists of 15 residues. V lost 4 bases to trimming and J lost 3 bases, with 13 bases between them. Germline V CDR1 and CDR2: LNHDA, SQIVND (reference sequence). The CDR3 nucleotides are TGTGCCAGTAGTACCGATGGGGCGGGCTACAATGAGCAGTTCTTC. Translation: CASSTDGAGYNEQFF. The full variable domain, in which reference TRBV19 and TRBJ2-1 provide the parts outside the CDR3, is DGGITQSPKYLFRKEGQNVTLSCEQNLNHDAMYWYRQDPGQGLRLIYYSQIVNDFQKGDIAEGYSVSREKKESFPLTVTSAQKNPTAFYLCASSTDGAGYNEQFFGPGTRLTVL.

The chain joins TRBV4-1 to TRBJ1-2, with unresolved D. From germline, CDR1 is MGHRA and CDR2 YSYEKL. The CDR3 extends over 14 amino acids. Trimming removed 3 bases at V and 4 bases at J, with 12 bases between. The CDR3 DNA follows: TGCGCCAGCAGCCATGTTAGAGGCAGCTATGGCTACACCTTC. It encodes CASSHVRGSYGYTF.

This clone turned up a few times. This sample also contains other DNA sequences that code for the same CDR3. This chain uses TRBV28 with TRBJ1-2; D may be TRBD1 (5 bases). The CDR3 sequence is 13 residues long. V was pared by 2 bases and J by 4 bases, with 8 bases between. From germline, CDR1 is MDHEN and CDR2 SYDVKM. The CDR3 loop reads CASSLRGTYGYTF. In DNA form, the CDR3 reads TGTGCCAGCAGTTTACGAGGGACCTATGGCTACACCTTC.

The chain couples TRBV9 to TRBJ2-2; D perhaps matches TRBD1 (5 bases). Germline assignment: CDR1 SGDLS and CDR2 YYNGEE. The V end was cut by 6 bases, the J end by 1 base, with 7 bases between. The CDR3 covers 13 residues. This chain's CDR3 is CASKGQNTGELFF. The CDR3 DNA follows: TGTGCCAGCAAAGGACAGAACACCGGGGAGCTGTTTTTT. Full variable domain (missing parts from reference TRBV9 and TRBJ2-2): DSGVTQTPKHLITATGQRVTLRCSPRSGDLSVYWYQQSLDQGLQFLIQYYNGEERAKGNILERFSAQQFPDLHSELNLSSLELGDSALYFCASKGQNTGELFFGEGSRLTVL.

The V gene is TRBV6-5, the J gene TRBJ1-1; no reliable D call. V was shortened by 4 bases and J by 11 bases, with 23 bases between the two germline ends. The CDR3 loop spans 15 amino acids. Germline CDR1 and CDR2: MNHEY and SVGAGI. The CDR3 sequence is CASSSQSSTRTWAFF. CDR3 sequence (DNA): TGTGCCAGCAGTTCCCAATCGTCCACAAGGACCTGGGCTTTCTTT.

The chain employs TRBV13 and TRBJ1-1; 8 positions agree with TRBD1. Germline CDR1 reads PRHDT; CDR2 reads FYEKMQ (reference sequence). V shed 5 bases and J 6 bases; nucleotides not matched to a gene: 5. CDR3 size: 13 residues. CDR3: CASSLQGAAEAFF. As DNA, the CDR3 is TGTGCCAGCAGCCTTCAGGGGGCCGCTGAAGCTTTCTTT.

This chain connects TRBV27 to TRBJ2-7; 9 bases are shared with TRBD1. Looked up from germline, CDR1 is MNHEY and CDR2 is SMNVEV (reference sequence). The CDR3 is 15 residues long. V dropped 5 bases and J dropped 1; count of bases not matched to a gene: 6. The CDR3 bases are TGTGCCAGCAGTCCGTCCGGGACAGGGTCCTACGAGCAGTACGTC. Residues: CASSPSGTGSYEQYV.

The genes are TRBV7-6 and TRBJ2-2; TRBD2 aligns across 14 bases. J was trimmed by 5 bases and V by 5 bases; bases with no gene match: 10. The CDR3 runs 18 residues. Germline V gene sequence: CDR1 SGHVS, CDR2 FNYEAQ. CDR3: CASSPVTSGGAGTGELFF. CDR3 coding DNA: TGTGCCAGCAGCCCTGTGACTAGCGGGGGGGCTGGTACCGGGGAGCTGTTTTTT.

The J gene is TRBJ1-5, the V gene TRBV12-5; D call uncertain. Trimming removed 3 bases at V and 6 bases at J, with 15 bases between. CDR3 length equals 15 residues. Germline V gene data show CDR1 as LGHNT and CDR2 as FRNRAP. As DNA, the CDR3 is TGTGCTAGTGGTTTAACGTCCGGGGAGGGTCAGCCCCAGCATTTT. Protein: CASGLTSGEGQPQHF. Full variable domain (remainder filled in from reference TRBV12-5 and TRBJ1-5): DARVTQTPRHKVTEMGQEVTMRCQPILGHNTVFWYRQTMMQGLELLAYFRNRAPLDDSGMPKDRFSAEMPDATLATLKIQPSEPRDSAVYFCASGLTSGEGQPQHFGDGTRLSIL.

The V and J genes are TRBV10-2 and TRBJ2-7; TRBD2 agrees at 7 bases. The germline gives CDR1 WSHSY, CDR2 SAAADI. The length of the CDR3 is 13 residues. J lost 0 bases, V lost 8 bases, and 4 bases had no gene match. The CDR3 DNA sequence: TGCGCCAGCTTGGGGACTAACTCCTACGAGCAGTACGTC. This sequence encodes CASLGTNSYEQYV.

This chain uses TRBV6-6 with TRBJ2-5; TRBD1 agrees at 9 bases. Germline V gene lookup returns CDR1 MNHNY and CDR2 SVGAGI (reference sequence). The V segment lost 6 bases and the J segment 4 bases; nucleotides outside the gene matches: 0. CDR3 size: 12 residues. This CDR3 is CASRGQGETQYF. In DNA form, the CDR3 reads TGTGCCAGCAGGGGACAGGGAGAGACCCAGTACTTC.

The genes are TRBV28 and TRBJ1-2, with 7 positions matching TRBD1. CDR3 length: 17 amino acids. Germline V gene data show CDR1 as MDHEN and CDR2 as SYDVKM. V was clipped by 4 bases and J by 0 bases; unmatched bases: 11. The CDR3 DNA sequence: TGTGCCAGCAGTTCGGGTTCAGGGGGTGTAGCTAACTATGGCTACACCTTC. It codes for CASSSGSGGVANYGYTF.

Only a few counts were recorded for this clone. This chain joins TRBV12-3 or TRBV12-4 and TRBJ1-3; no firm D call. This CDR3 region has 11 residues. V gave up 4 bases and J gave up 4 bases, with 2 bases separating them. CDR3 coding DNA: TGTGCCAGCAGTTCCGGAAACACCATATATTTT. This translates into CASSSGNTIYF.

The V gene is TRBV28, the J gene TRBJ1-3; 8 bases map to TRBD1. V was pared by 7 bases and J by 2 bases, with 4 bases of the junction left unmatched. This CDR3 contains 14 residues. CDR1 and CDR2 (germline): MDHEN, SYDVKM. The CDR3 nucleotides read TGTGCCAGCAACCTACAGGGGGCTGGAAACACCATATATTTT. Translation gives CASNLQGAGNTIYF.

This sequence joins TRBV3-1 (or the pseudogene TRBV3-2) and TRBJ2-3; D is uncertain. Trimming stripped 1 base from V and 1 base from J, with 3 bases between. Germline V CDR1 and CDR2: LGHDT, YNNKEL (reference sequence). The CDR3 is 13 residues long. The CDR3, as DNA: TGTGCCAGCAGCCAAGCGGGCACAGATACGCAGTATTTT. Translating it yields CASSQAGTDTQYF.

The genes are TRBV9 and TRBJ1-1, with D perhaps matching TRBD1 (6 bases). Germline CDR1 and CDR2: SGDLS and YYNGEE. The V gene lost 0 bases and the J gene lost 4 bases, with 10 bases spanning the gap. The CDR3 has 14 amino acids. The CDR3 loop reads CASSVVGAGTEAFF. The CDR3 DNA reads as TGTGCCAGCAGCGTAGTGGGGGCTGGCACTGAAGCTTTCTTT.